The 6 T cell receptor beta chains below were found in one sample sequenced in a study of cytomegalovirus exposure and HLA in healthy donors. Primers for the PCR totalled 60 Vbeta and 13 Jbeta. Measured with immunoSEQ multiplex PCR; TCRdb has only the in-frame clones, and not every one. Of about 140,000 clones in the sample, approximately 70% are singletons; the top ten hold under 2.5%. Source material: PBMCs. The receptors shown here come from a woman in her fifties or sixties in good health and CMV-seropositive.

The CDR3 region is CASSYSGSGAYEQYF. CDR3 sequence (DNA): TGTGCCAGCAGTTACTCGGGGAGCGGGGCCTACGAGCAGTACTTC. The chain employs TRBV6-5 and TRBJ2-7; 7 nucleotides align to TRBD2. Per germline, CDR1 MNHEY and CDR2 SVGAGI. This CDR3 has 15 residues. The V segment lost 0 bases and the J segment 2 bases; nucleotides outside the gene matches: 4.

This clone was observed a few times. The gene calls are TRBV18 and TRBJ2-3, with a tentative D call TRBD2 (6 bases). Between the trimmed V and J ends, which lost 3 bases and 2 bases, there was a span of 6 bases. This CDR3 comprises 13 residues. CDR1 KGHSH and CDR2 LQKENI come from the germline V gene. The CDR3 sequence: CASSPRDTDTQYF. CDR3 DNA: TGTGCCAGCTCACCGCGGGACACAGATACGCAGTATTTT.

The chain recombines TRBV5-1 with TRBJ2-3; 7 bases match TRBD1. The CDR3 has 14 residues. V was clipped by 4 bases and J by 3 bases; unmatched bases: 5. CDR1 is SGHRS, CDR2 YFSETQ, per germline. CDR3: CASSGDSPTDTQYF. The CDR3 nucleotides are TGCGCCAGCAGCGGGGACAGTCCTACAGATACGCAGTATTTT.

This clone was seen only a few times. The rearrangement joins TRBV28 to TRBJ2-5; 7 positions match TRBD2. V lost 5 bases, J lost 4 bases, and 1 base stayed unmatched. Germline V lookup: CDR1 MDHEN, CDR2 SYDVKM. The CDR3 consists of 12 residues. The CDR3 sequence is CASSGGGETQYF. In nucleotides, the CDR3 is TGTGCCAGCAGTGGGGGGGGAGAGACCCAGTACTTC.

To note about this clone: Its ends do not fully match the called genes, so a read error is possible. This chain uses TRBV6-1 with TRBJ2-7; the match to TRBD1 covers 8 bases. The CDR3 consists of 14 residues. Germline CDR1 MNHNS, CDR2 SASEGT. CDR3 sequence: CASSEGTAHQGAAF. The DNA for the CDR3 is TGTGCCAGCAGTGAAGGGACAGCCCACCAGGGGGCCGCCTTC.

This clone has a handful of counts. The chain is built from TRBV6-1 and TRBJ2-7; 8 nucleotides line up with TRBD2. Germline assignment: CDR1 MNHNS and CDR2 SASEGT. J was trimmed by 4 bases and V by 0 bases; bases with no gene match: 5. The CDR3 has 15 residues. Written as DNA, the CDR3 is TGTGCCAGCAGTGAAGCTGGCGGGAGGTGGTACGAGCAGTACTTC. It specifies CASSEAGGRWYEQYF.